A single sample is the source of the 2 T cell receptor beta chains below, sequenced in a study of blood T cell repertoires in COVID-19. Libraries were prepared by immunoSEQ multiplex PCR; TCRdb keeps only in-frame clonotypes and omits some of them. The table shows some 58,000 clones, with nearly 95% occurring only once. Sequencing was done on a sample of peripheral blood. The receptors shown here come from a man aged 45-60 years with active COVID-19.

The V and J genes are TRBV19 and TRBJ2-7, with TRBD2 identical over 8 bases. J lost 6 bases, V lost 3 bases, and 10 bases had no gene match. The germline V gene encodes CDR1 LNHDA and CDR2 SQIVND (reference sequence). The CDR3 extends over 15 amino acids. CDR3 in DNA: TGTGCCAGTAGTATGAGGGGCGAGACTAGCGTCGAGCAGTACTTC. Protein product: CASSMRGETSVEQYF.

This clone was picked up a small number of times. This rearrangement joins TRBV5-1 to TRBJ2-7, with TRBD1 as a possible D gene (6 bases). The germline V and J ends were trimmed by 3 bases and 6 bases, with 16 bases remaining between them. CDR1 SGHRS and CDR2 YFSETQ come from the germline V gene. The CDR3 runs 14 residues. The chain's CDR3 is CASSSGQYFVEQYF. CDR3 bases: TGCGCCAGCAGCTCCGGACAGTATTTCGTCGAGCAGTACTTC.